This TCR beta chain was sequenced during a study of control samples from healthy donors and cancer patients. Method: immunoSEQ multiplex PCR; TCRdb's copy keeps in-frame clones and lacks some. The table lists about 160,000 clones, about 94% of them singletons, with over 4% in the top ten. The sample consisted of blood. This receptor was obtained from a woman aged 60-75 years in good health.

Written as DNA, the CDR3 is TGTGCCAGCAGCTTAAGTCGCGTAGCGAACACCGGGGAGCTGTTTTTT. It is translated as CASSLSRVANTGELFF. This rearrangement joins TRBV7-2 to TRBJ2-2; D call uncertain. V was cut by 2 bases and J by 0 bases, with 10 bases left in between. This CDR3 comprises 16 residues. The germline V gene has CDR1 SGHTA and CDR2 FQGNSA.